This T cell receptor beta chain appears in the sequencing data of a study of CD8 T cells in Susac syndrome. Background on the study: The Susac syndrome patients were therapy-naive, on corticosteroids, or on intravenous immunoglobulin alone at blood draw.

Random hexamers were used to reverse transcribe the RNA input (about 0.5 to 1 ug). The immunoSEQ assay covered 54 Vbeta and 13 Jbeta segments for CDR3. MiXCR, run by TCRdb on the immunoSEQ multiplex PCR reads, gives a single entry per CDR3 protein. The sample holds around 71,000 distinct CDR3 sequences; 93% are singletons and the top ten take roughly 0.16%. The sequenced target, TCR beta, came from blood CD8+ and CD4+ T cells. The TEMRA cells underwent FACS enrichment, while the CD8+ and CD4+ T cells underwent negative isolation. CDR1 and CDR2 from the germline V gene are MGHRA and YSYEKL. The V and J ends lost 6 bases and 7 bases, in that order; junction bases with no gene match: 13. The length of the CDR3 is 16 residues.

This rearrangement joins TRBV4-1 to TRBJ2-1, with 9 bases matching TRBD2. Input material: CD4+ T cells from PBMCs. The receptor was isolated from a human donor with Susac syndrome. CDR3 sequence reads: CASRASGAPLGNEQFF. The CDR3 bases are TGCGCCAGCAGGGCTAGCGGGGCCCCCCTTGGGAATGAGCAGTTCTTC.